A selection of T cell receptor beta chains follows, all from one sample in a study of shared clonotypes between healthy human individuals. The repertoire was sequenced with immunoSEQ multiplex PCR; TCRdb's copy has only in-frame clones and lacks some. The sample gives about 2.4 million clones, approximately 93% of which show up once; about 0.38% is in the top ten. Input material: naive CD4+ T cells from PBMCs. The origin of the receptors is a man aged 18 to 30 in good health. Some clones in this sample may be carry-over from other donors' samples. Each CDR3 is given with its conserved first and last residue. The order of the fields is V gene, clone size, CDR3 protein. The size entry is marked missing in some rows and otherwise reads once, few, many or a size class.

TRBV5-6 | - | CASSLSGQGYSYEQYF
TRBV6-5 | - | CASSSRVSYEQYF
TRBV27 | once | CASSLDRAGGPHEQFF
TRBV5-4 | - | CASSLGAREAYEQYF
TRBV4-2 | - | CASSTGQGQFSGNTIYF
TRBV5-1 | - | CASSDGQSTNEKLFF
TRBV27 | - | CASSETGRDAAFF
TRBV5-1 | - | CASSLNGQRETQYF
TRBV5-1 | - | CASSLANSQETQYF
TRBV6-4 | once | CASSETGQGLGGYGYTF
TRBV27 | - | CASSFQFGGEQYF
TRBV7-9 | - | CASRPNYSGSSYEQYF
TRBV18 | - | CASSLAGTPYEQYF
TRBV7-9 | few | CASSLDWGNEQFF
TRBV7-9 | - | CASSQESGGINTEAFF
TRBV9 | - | CASSVGTATYEQYF
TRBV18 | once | CASSPSLAASSYEQYF
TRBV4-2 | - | CASSQVGRTDTQYF
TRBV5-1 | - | CASSLGMGLNTEAFF
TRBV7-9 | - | CASSFTQDQPQHF
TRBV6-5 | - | CASSLAGGPYNEQFF
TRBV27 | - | CASSLRTGETQYF
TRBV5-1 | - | CASSASQGTLSGNTIYF
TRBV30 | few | CAWSVQDNYGYTF
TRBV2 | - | CASRRSGEYGYEQYF
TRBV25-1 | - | CASSETRPGIHNEQFF
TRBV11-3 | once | CASSPRGLNNEQFF
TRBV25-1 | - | CASSESDSYNEQFF
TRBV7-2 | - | CASSSSSLTSVVTEQFF
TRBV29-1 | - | CSVRQGAHFNTEAFF
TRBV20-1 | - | CSASTGRSFF
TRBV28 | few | CASLRYLNTGELFF
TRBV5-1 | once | CASSSGLAANTGELFF
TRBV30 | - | CASSPPTDTQYF
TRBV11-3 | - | CASSKTSGRATGELFF
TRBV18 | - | CASSPGLRETEQFF
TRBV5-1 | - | CASSLDPGADTQYF
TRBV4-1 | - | CASSQPGQGPSDGELFF
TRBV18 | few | CASSSGAGGPNEQYF
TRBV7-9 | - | CASSRGQTEAFF
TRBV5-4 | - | CASSVARVGRNEQYF
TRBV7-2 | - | CASTLSLQRARSITQYF
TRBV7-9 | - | CASSNPRGPGTEAFF
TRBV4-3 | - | CASSQGTPTGELFF
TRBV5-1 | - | CASSLVERAEQYF
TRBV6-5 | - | CASSFRRSGRSGELFF
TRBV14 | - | CASSHGWASGRPKNIQYF
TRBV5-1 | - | CASSLGPPGTETQYF
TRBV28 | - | CASSFSNRDEQYF
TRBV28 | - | CASSRDQGTNQPQHF
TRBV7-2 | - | CAGDRTGFTGELFF
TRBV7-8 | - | CASSARGAGEPYNEQFF
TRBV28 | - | CASSDDRTGVAYEQYF
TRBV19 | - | CASSPTLLAGVNEQFF
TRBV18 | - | CASSQLRDRGYEQYF
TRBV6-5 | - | CASSPYGGARETQYF
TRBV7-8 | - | CASSSGHFSGNTIYF